The TCR beta chain under discussion was sequenced for a study of shared clonotypes between healthy human individuals. Across the study: Aged 18 to 49, the donors were a couple of women and three men. Study-wide results and caveats: Sharing across four donors was seen in roughly 5% of naive CD4 clonotypes. Naive subsets generally exceeded memory subsets in estimated richness.

Germline values: CDR1 LNHDA, CDR2 SQIVND (reference sequence). The V gene lost 5 bases and the J gene lost 7 bases, with 21 bases spanning the gap. This CDR3 is 16 amino acids long. All the donors were Caucasian adults who lived in Nashville, Tennessee. Profiled with immunoSEQ multiplex PCR; TCRdb holds only in-frame clones, not every one. Of 500,000 to 550,000 clones detected, more than 95% appear once; the ten largest clones hold approximately 0.06%. In regard to this clone: The target antigen is unknown.

The sample taken for sequencing was naive CD4+ T cells sorted from blood. This sample's subset: CD45RA+ positively selected. The gene calls are TRBV19 and TRBJ1-5, with D perhaps TRBD1 (5 bases). The receptor was derived from a woman aged 30 to 39 in good health. CDR3 coding DNA: TGTGCCAGTAGTGTCCCCGGGGCACCCGGCGCCCAGCCCCAGCATTTT. It is translated as CASSVPGAPGAQPQHF.